A selection of T cell receptor beta chains follows, all from one sample in a study of T cell changes during pregnancy in multiple sclerosis. Clones were read by immunoSEQ multiplex PCR, and TCRdb kept only the in-frame ones, dropping some. The sample consists of approximately 21,000 clones, 88% of them appearing once. Source: CD8+ T cells from peripheral blood mononuclear cells, taken in the third trimester of pregnancy. The receptor set was obtained from a female donor in good health, enrolled as a control in a pregnancy study. Each CDR3 is given with its conserved first and last residue. The D gene is left open where the match is weak. Clone size, where shown, is once, few, many, or a class for clones that have expanded.

.	TRBD1	TRBV29-1	TRBJ1-2	TGCAGCGTTGTTGGACAGGGGGCATCTTGGGATGGCTACACCTTC	CSVVGQGASWDGYTF
.	.	TRBV6-1	TRBJ2-1	TGTGCCAGCAGTGACAATATGATAGGGGGTTTGTCCTACAATGAGCAGTTCTTC	CASSDNMIGGLSYNEQFF
.	TRBD1	TRBV5-1	TRBJ2-1	TGCGCCAGCAGCCGTGACAGGGTTTCCTACAATGAGCAGTTCTTC	CASSRDRVSYNEQFF
few	TRBD2	TRBV11-2	TRBJ2-7	TGTGCCAGCAGCTTAGGTAGCGGGGGGCCGCCTTCCTACGAGCAGTACTTC	CASSLGSGGPPSYEQYF
.	.	TRBV19	TRBJ1-5	TGTGCCAGTAGTCTTGACCGGGGTTTGGATCAGCCCCAGCATTTT	CASSLDRGLDQPQHF
.	TRBD1	TRBV19	TRBJ2-5	TGTGCCAGCGGGACAGGGCTAGAGACCCAGTACTTC	CASGTGLETQYF
.	.	TRBV7-9	TRBJ2-7	TGTGCCAGCAGCTGGGCTAGCGACGAGCAGTACTTC	CASSWASDEQYF
.	.	TRBV6-1	TRBJ1-5	TGTGCCAGCAGCCACAGGGAATTTGACAATCAGCCCCAGCATTTT	CASSHREFDNQPQHF
.	TRBD1	TRBV6-5	TRBJ2-5	TGTGCCAGCAGTTACGGGTTAGGGGGCGCAGAGACCCAGTACTTC	CASSYGLGGAETQYF
.	.	TRBV4-1	TRBJ1-2	TGCGCCAGCAGCCAAGAGGCAGGGTGGAATGGCTACACCTTC	CASSQEAGWNGYTF
.	.	TRBV11-3	TRBJ2-5	TGTGCCAGCAGCTTAGGAACGGTATCCGGGGAGACCCAGTACTTC	CASSLGTVSGETQYF
many	TRBD1	TRBV19	TRBJ1-1	TGTGCCAGTAGTGTGGGACAGGGCTGGGGGCTTGAAGCTTTCTTT	CASSVGQGWGLEAFF
.	.	TRBV7-2	TRBJ2-1	TGTGCCAGCAGCTTAGGAGGGGGTTCCGCGCAGTTCTTC	CASSLGGGSAQFF
few	TRBD2	TRBV6-4	TRBJ2-1	TGTGCCAGCAGTGCTAGCCCCGGGACTAGTCATGAGCAGTTCTTC	CASSASPGTSHEQFF